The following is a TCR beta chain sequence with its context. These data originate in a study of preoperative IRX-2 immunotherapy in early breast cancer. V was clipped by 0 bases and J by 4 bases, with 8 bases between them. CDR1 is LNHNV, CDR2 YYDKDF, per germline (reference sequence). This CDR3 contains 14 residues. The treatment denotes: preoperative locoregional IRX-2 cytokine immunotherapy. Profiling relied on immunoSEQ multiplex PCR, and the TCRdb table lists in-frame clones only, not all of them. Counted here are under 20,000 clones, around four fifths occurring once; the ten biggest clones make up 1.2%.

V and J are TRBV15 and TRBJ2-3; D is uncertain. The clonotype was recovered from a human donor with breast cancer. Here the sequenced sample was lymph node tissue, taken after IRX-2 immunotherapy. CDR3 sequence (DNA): TGTGCCACCAGCAGAGAAGGGTTGGCAGATACGCAGTATTTT. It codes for CATSREGLADTQYF.